This T cell receptor beta chain was profiled in a study of Ad26.COV2.S vaccination and SARS-CoV-2 variants. Study results and limitations: Placebo recipients showed lower spike-specific TCR breadth than vaccinees.

The protocol was immunoSEQ multiplex PCR, while the TCRdb copy is restricted to in-frame clones and leaves out a portion. The top ten hold 6.4% of the sample, which has hundreds of thousands of clones, 88% seen once. The V and J ends lost 5 bases and 3 bases, in that order; junction bases with no gene match: 9. The CDR3 runs 15 residues. From germline, CDR1 is SGHNT and CDR2 YENEEA. Indicated treatment: around 19 received Ad26.COV2.S at low or high dose, single or two shots; about 5 received placebo; per-sample allocation not given. Sampling happened 63 days after the first vaccine or placebo injection. To note about this clone: No antigen is known for it.

The receptor was derived from a person between 18 and 65 years old who received the Ad26.COV2.S COVID-19 vaccine or a placebo. Sequenced material: peripheral blood, taken in a trial of Ad26.COV2.S vaccine versus placebo. The chain employs TRBV11-3 and TRBJ2-5; 7 bases are a match to TRBD1. The CDR3 spells CASSPRQGSEETQYF. The CDR3 nucleotides are TGTGCCAGCAGCCCGCGACAGGGAAGCGAAGAGACCCAGTACTTC.